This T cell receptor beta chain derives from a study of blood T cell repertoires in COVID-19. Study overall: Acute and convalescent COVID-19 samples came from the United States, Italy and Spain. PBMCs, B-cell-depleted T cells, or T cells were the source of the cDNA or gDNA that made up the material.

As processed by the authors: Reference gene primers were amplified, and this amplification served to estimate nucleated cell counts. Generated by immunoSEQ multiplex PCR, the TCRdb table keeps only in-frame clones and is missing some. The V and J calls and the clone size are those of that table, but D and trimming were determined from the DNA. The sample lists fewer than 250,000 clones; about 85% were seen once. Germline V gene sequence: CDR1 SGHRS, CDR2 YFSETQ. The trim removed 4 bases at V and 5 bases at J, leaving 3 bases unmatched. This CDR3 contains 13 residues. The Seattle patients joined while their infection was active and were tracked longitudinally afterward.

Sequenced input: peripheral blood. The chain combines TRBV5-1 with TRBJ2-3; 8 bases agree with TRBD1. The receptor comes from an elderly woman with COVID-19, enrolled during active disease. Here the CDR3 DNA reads TGCGCCAGCAGCGGACAGGGCGTAGATACGCAGTATTTT. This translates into CASSGQGVDTQYF.